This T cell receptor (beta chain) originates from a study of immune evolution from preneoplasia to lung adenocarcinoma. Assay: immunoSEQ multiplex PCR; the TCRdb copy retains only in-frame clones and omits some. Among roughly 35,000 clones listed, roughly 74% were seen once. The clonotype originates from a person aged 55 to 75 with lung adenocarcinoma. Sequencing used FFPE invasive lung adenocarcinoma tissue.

The CDR3 coding sequence is TGTGCCAGCAAACAATCGGGGCTCAACTACGAGCAGTACTTC. Translation gives CASKQSGLNYEQYF. The genes are TRBV6-6 and TRBJ2-7; D is possibly TRBD1 or TRBD2 (5 bases each). Deletions cut 7 bases from V and 3 bases from J, with 16 bases between. The CDR3 has 14 amino acids. The germline V gene encodes CDR1 MNHNY and CDR2 SVGAGI (reference sequence).